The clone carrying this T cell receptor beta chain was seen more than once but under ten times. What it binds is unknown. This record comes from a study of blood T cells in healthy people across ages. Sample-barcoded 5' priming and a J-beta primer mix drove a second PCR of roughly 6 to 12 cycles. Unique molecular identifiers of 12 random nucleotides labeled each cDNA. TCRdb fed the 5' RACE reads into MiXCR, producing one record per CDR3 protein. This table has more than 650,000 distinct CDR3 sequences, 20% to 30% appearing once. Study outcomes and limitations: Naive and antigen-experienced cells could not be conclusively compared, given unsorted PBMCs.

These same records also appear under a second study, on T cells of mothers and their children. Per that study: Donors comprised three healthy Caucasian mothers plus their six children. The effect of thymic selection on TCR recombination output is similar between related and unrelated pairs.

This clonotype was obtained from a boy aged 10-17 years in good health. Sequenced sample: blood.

Here the CDR3 reads CASMSLAGTYEQYF. The CDR3 nucleotides read TGTGCCAGCATGAGCCTAGCGGGGACCTACGAGCAGTACTTC. This chain links TRBV2 with TRBJ2-7; TRBD2 agrees at 9 bases. V lost 7 bases to trimming and J lost 2 bases; unmatched junction nucleotides: 6. This CDR3 is built from 14 residues. Germline loops: CDR1 SNHLY, CDR2 FYNNEI. Looking up the rest from reference TRBV2 and TRBJ2-7 gives the full variable domain: EPEVTQTPSHQVTQMGQEVILRCVPISNHLYFYWYRQILGQKVEFLVSFYNNEISEKSEIFDDQFSVERPDGSNFTLKIRSTKLEDSAMYFCASMSLAGTYEQYFGPGTRLTVT.